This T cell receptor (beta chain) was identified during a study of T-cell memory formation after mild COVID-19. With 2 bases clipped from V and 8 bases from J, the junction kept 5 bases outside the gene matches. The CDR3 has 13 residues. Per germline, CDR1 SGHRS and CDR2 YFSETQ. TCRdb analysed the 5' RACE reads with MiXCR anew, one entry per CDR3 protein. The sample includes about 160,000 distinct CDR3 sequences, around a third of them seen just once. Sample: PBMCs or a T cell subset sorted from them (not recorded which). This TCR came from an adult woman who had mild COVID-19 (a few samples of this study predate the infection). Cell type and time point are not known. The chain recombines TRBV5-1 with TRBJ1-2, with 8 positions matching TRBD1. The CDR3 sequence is CASSFIGQGGYTF. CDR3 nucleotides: TGCGCCAGCAGCTTTATTGGACAGGGAGGCTACACCTTC.